The rows below give T cell receptor beta chains drawn from one sample of a study of blood T cell repertoires in COVID-19. The protocol was immunoSEQ multiplex PCR, while the TCRdb copy is restricted to in-frame clones and leaves out a portion. The sample includes 110,000 to 150,000 clones, roughly 90% seen only once; the top ten take 4.3%. Material for sequencing was PBMCs or T cells enriched from blood (not recorded which). These receptors all come from a man aged 45-60 years who had recovered from COVID-19. Both conserved end residues are part of each CDR3. The D gene is left open where the match is weak. Expanded clones are given a class, and other clones once, few, many or no size at all.

NA,NA,TRBV5-1,TRBJ2-3,TGCGCCAGCAGCTTGATGGTAGTTGCAGATACGCAGTATTTT,CASSLMVVADTQYF
few,NA,TRBV2,TRBJ2-2,TGTGCCAGCAGGGACAGACCCGGGGAGCTGTTTTTT,CASRDRPGELFF
once,NA,TRBV28,TRBJ1-5,TGTGCCAGCAGTCGGCGGGGCACGGGCGCCAGTAGCAATCAGCCCCAGCATTTT,CASSRRGTGASSNQPQHF
few,NA,TRBV18,TRBJ1-3,TGTGCCAGCTCACCACCAGTTGCACAGGGAAACACCATATATTTT,CASSPPVAQGNTIYF
once,NA,TRBV5-5,TRBJ2-5,TGTGCCAGCAGGGTGGACAGACTAGAGACCCAGTACTTC,CASRVDRLETQYF
NA,NA,TRBV28,TRBJ2-2,TGTGCCAGCAGCTACACCCTCGAAGGGGGGAACACCGGGGAGCTGTTTTTT,CASSYTLEGGNTGELFF
NA,TRBD1,TRBV7-3,TRBJ2-6,TGTGCCAGCAGCAAACAGGGGGGCCTCTCTGGGGCCAACGTCCTGACTTTC,CASSKQGGLSGANVLTF
NA,NA,TRBV7-6,TRBJ1-2,TGTGCCAGCAGCGCGGGACCGACCTATGGCTACACCTTC,CASSAGPTYGYTF
once,TRBD1,TRBV13,TRBJ2-5,TGTGCCAGCAGCTTACATCGCGGGGCAGGGGGCGCAGAGACCCAGTACTTC,CASSLHRGAGGAETQYF
NA,NA,TRBV4-3,TRBJ2-1,TGCGCCAGCAGCCAAGGGGGCGCGGGGTACAATGAGCAGTTCTTC,CASSQGGAGYNEQFF
NA,NA,TRBV5-4,TRBJ1-4,TGTGCCAGCAGCCTGTCCGCAACTAATGAAAAACTGTTTTTT,CASSLSATNEKLFF
NA,NA,TRBV12-3/TRBV12-4,TRBJ2-3,TGTGCCAGCGGTCGGACTAGCACAGATACGCAGTATTTT,CASGRTSTDTQYF
NA,NA,TRBV5-6,TRBJ1-2,TGTGCCAGCAGCTTGTTTGGGGGGACCTATGGCTACACCTTC,CASSLFGGTYGYTF
NA,TRBD2,TRBV9,TRBJ2-1,TGTGCCAGCAGCACCCCGGGACTAACTGAGCAGTTCTTC,CASSTPGLTEQFF
few,NA,TRBV28,TRBJ2-5,TGTGCCAGCAGTTTACTAGGAGAGACCCAGTACTTC,CASSLLGETQYF
NA,TRBD1,TRBV5-1,TRBJ1-2,TGCGCCAGCAGCCCGGGACAGGGGTACTATGGCTACACCTTC,CASSPGQGYYGYTF
NA,NA,TRBV4-3,TRBJ1-1,TGCGCCAGCAGCCAAACTGGGGCCGGGGGTGGCACTGAAGCTTTCTTT,CASSQTGAGGGTEAFF
NA,TRBD1,TRBV5-1,TRBJ1-2,TGCGCCAGCAGCTTGGGTGGGACAGACTATGGCTACACCTTC,CASSLGGTDYGYTF
NA,TRBD2,TRBV7-2,TRBJ2-5,TGTGCCAGCAGCCCAAGACTAGCGGGGAGGGGGCAAGAGACCCAGTACTTC,CASSPRLAGRGQETQYF
NA,NA,TRBV29-1,TRBJ1-5,TGCAGCGTGGGAGAGACAGGCAATAGCAATCAGCCCCAGCATTTT,CSVGETGNSNQPQHF
NA,NA,TRBV6-5,TRBJ1-3,TGTGCCTCCGGTAGGGGCACCTCTGGAAACACCATATATTTT,CASGRGTSGNTIYF
NA,NA,TRBV5-4,TRBJ1-2,TGTGCCAGCAGCTGGTTTGGGGGCCGGGACTATGGCTACACCTTC,CASSWFGGRDYGYTF
NA,TRBD1,TRBV2,TRBJ1-5,TGTGCCAGCAAGATGACAGGGGACCTGTTGCCCCAGCATTTT,CASKMTGDLLPQHF
NA,NA,TRBV5-4,TRBJ1-1,TGTGCCAGCAGTTTCGGACAGCCTTTTATGAACACTGAAGCTTTCTTT,CASSFGQPFMNTEAFF
NA,TRBD2,TRBV5-8,TRBJ2-7,TGTGCCAGCAGCTCGCGCAGACTAGCGGGTCAGCCCCGATCCTACGAGCAGTACTTC,CASSSRRLAGQPRSYEQYF
NA,TRBD2,TRBV2,TRBJ2-3,TGTGCCAGCAGTGAATTGCGGGGGGGTGCAGATACGCAGTATTTT,CASSELRGGADTQYF
NA,TRBD1,TRBV10-3,TRBJ1-2,TGTGCCATCAGCAGGGACAGGGATACCTATGGCTACACCTTC,CAISRDRDTYGYTF
NA,NA,TRBV6-2/TRBV6-3,TRBJ1-5,TGTGCCAGCAGTTACTCGTATAGCAATCAGCCCCAGCATTTT,CASSYSYSNQPQHF
NA,NA,TRBV7-9,TRBJ2-1,TGTGCCAGCAGCAAGCCCGGGTCCTTGTCTAACAATGAGCAGTTCTTC,CASSKPGSLSNNEQFF
NA,NA,TRBV7-2,TRBJ2-5,TGTGCCAGCAGCTTAGGGCAGCAGACACAAGAGACCCAGTACTTC,CASSLGQQTQETQYF
few,NA,TRBV24-1,TRBJ2-1,TGTGCCACTACTAAGAACAATGAGCAGTTCTTC,CATTKNNEQFF
NA,TRBD2,TRBV9,TRBJ2-1,TGTGCCAGCAGCAGACTAGCGGGGGGCTACAATGAGCAGTTCTTC,CASSRLAGGYNEQFF
NA,TRBD1,TRBV3-1/TRBV3-2,TRBJ1-5,TGTGCCAGCAGCAAGGGGGACAGGGGCAATCAGCCCCAGCATTTT,CASSKGDRGNQPQHF
NA,NA,TRBV3-1/TRBV3-2,TRBJ2-1,TGTGCCAGCAGCCAAGTGTTGGGGACTTCCTACAATGAGCAGTTCTTC,CASSQVLGTSYNEQFF